Below, one TCR beta chain is given with its context. Its antigen is unknown. Germline and junction disagree at one end, which may indicate a read error. This specimen belongs to a study of metastatic and nonmetastatic thyroid tumors. Background on the study: Where malignant and benign thyroid patients were concerned, repertoires were compared across blood and tumor or nodule tissue.

From germline, CDR1 is GTSNPN and CDR2 SVGIG (reference sequence). This CDR3 is built from 11 residues. Every patient was untreated before thyroid surgery. Study results and limitations: Reportedly, malignant thyroid tumors had significantly higher TCR beta diversity than benign nodules, in blood and tumor.

In the original analysis: Variation in CDR3 across clinicopathological groups served as the basis for constructing a distant-metastasis classifier in papillary thyroid cancer. TCRdb reanalyzed the PCR reads with MiXCR. These V and J calls rely on TCRdb rather than the paper's analysis. The sample holds more than 70,000 clones, about 9.1% seen once. The chain combines TRBV30 with TRBJ2-5; perhaps TRBD2 as D (5 bases). Specimen: blood. The receptor was isolated from a female donor with papillary thyroid cancer or a benign thyroid nodule (not recorded which). Some clones in this sample may be carry-over from other donors' samples. The CDR3 DNA follows: TGCGGAGGCCTGTGGGGAGAGACCCAGTACTTC. This translates into CGGLWGETQYF.